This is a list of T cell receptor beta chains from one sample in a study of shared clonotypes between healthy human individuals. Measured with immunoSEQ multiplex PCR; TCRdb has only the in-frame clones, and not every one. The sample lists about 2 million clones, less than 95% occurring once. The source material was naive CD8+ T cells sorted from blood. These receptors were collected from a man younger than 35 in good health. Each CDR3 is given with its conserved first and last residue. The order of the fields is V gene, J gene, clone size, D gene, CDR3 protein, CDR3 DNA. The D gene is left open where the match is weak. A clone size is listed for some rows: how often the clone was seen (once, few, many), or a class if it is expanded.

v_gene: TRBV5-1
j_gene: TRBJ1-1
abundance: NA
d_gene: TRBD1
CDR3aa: CASSLRQGGNTEAFF
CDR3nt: TGCGCCAGCAGCCTGCGACAGGGAGGGAACACTGAAGCTTTCTTT

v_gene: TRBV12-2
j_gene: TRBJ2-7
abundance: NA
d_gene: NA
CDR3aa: CASRLGNQGFEQYF
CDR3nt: TGTGCAAGTCGCTTAGGAAACCAGGGATTCGAGCAGTACTTC

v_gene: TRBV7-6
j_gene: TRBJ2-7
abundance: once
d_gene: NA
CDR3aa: CASSLGGGFYEQYF
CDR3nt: TGTGCCAGCAGCCTGGGGGGAGGATTCTACGAGCAGTACTTC

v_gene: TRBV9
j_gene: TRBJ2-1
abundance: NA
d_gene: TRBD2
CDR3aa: CASSVGGRADEQFF
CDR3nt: TGTGCCAGCAGCGTAGGCGGGAGGGCCGATGAGCAGTTCTTC

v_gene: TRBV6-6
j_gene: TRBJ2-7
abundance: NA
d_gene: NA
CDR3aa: CASSYGRTYEQYF
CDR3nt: TGTGCCAGCAGTTACGGCAGAACCTACGAGCAGTACTTC

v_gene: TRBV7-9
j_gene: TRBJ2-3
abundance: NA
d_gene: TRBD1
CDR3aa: CASSRTGGTDTQYF
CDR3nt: TGTGCCAGCAGTCGGACAGGGGGCACAGATACGCAGTATTTT

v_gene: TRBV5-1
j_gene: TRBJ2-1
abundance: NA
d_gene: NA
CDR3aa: CASMREETISEQFF
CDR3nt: TGCGCCAGCATGAGGGAGGAGACGATAAGTGAGCAGTTCTTC

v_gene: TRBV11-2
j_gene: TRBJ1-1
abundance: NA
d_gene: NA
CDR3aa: CASRRGENTEAFF
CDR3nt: TGTGCCAGCAGGCGCGGGGAGAACACTGAAGCTTTCTTT

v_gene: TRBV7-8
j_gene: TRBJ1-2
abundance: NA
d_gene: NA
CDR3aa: CASSLDPQGGYGYTF
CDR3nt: TGTGCCAGCAGCTTAGACCCACAGGGCGGCTATGGCTACACCTTC

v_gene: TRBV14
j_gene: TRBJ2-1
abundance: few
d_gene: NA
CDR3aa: CASSQDGSSYNEQFF
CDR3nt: TGTGCCAGCAGCCAAGACGGGAGCTCCTACAATGAGCAGTTCTTC

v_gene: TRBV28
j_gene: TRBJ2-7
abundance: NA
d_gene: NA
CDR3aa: CASSTINTYYEQYF
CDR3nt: TGTGCCAGCAGCACGATAAACACCTACTACGAGCAGTACTTC

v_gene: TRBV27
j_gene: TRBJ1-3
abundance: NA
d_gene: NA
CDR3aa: CASSLAGISGNTIYF
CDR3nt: TGTGCCAGCAGTTTAGCAGGGATCTCTGGAAACACCATATATTTT

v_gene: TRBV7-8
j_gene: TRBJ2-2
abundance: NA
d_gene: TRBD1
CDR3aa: CASSSGQGANTGELFF
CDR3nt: TGTGCCAGCAGCTCCGGACAGGGCGCGAACACCGGGGAGCTGTTTTTT

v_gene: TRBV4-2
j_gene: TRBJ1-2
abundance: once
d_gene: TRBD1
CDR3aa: CASSQVSGTGGADYGYTF
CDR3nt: TGTGCCAGCAGCCAAGTTTCCGGGACAGGGGGCGCCGACTATGGCTACACCTTC

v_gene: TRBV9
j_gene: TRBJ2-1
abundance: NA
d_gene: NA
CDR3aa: CASSVVLGRGDEQFF
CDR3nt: TGTGCCAGCAGCGTAGTACTTGGCAGGGGGGATGAGCAGTTCTTC

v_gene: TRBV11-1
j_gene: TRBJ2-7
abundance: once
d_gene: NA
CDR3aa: CASSPSFSYEQYF
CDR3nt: TGTGCCAGCAGCCCTAGTTTCTCCTACGAGCAGTACTTC

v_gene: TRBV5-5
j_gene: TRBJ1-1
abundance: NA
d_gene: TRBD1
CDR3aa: CASSLSQGAGTEAFF
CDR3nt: TGTGCCAGCAGCTTATCACAGGGGGCAGGGACTGAAGCTTTCTTT

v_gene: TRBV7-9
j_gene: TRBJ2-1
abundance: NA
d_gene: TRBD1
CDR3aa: CASRSTGGVYNEQFF
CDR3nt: TGTGCCAGCAGATCCACAGGGGGCGTTTACAATGAGCAGTTCTTC

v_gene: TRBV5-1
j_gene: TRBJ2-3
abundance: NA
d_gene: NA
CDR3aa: CASSFRGTSTDTQYF
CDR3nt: TGCGCCAGCAGCTTCAGGGGAACCTCCACAGATACGCAGTATTTT

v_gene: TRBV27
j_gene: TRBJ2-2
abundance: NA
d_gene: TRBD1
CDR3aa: CASKTGTGGTGELFF
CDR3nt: TGTGCCAGCAAAACCGGGACAGGGGGAACCGGGGAGCTGTTTTTT

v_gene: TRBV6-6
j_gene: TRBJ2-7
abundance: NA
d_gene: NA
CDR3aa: CASSYVFYEQYF
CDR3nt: TGTGCCAGCAGTTACGTCTTCTACGAGCAGTACTTC

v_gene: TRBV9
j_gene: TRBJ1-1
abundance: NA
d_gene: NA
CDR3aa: CASSVGPGVMNTEAFF
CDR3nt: TGTGCCAGCAGCGTAGGCCCCGGCGTCATGAACACTGAAGCTTTCTTT

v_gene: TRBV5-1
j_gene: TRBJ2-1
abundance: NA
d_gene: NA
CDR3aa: CASSLGTGRGNEQFF
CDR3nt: TGCGCCAGCAGCTTGGGGACGGGTAGGGGCAATGAGCAGTTCTTC

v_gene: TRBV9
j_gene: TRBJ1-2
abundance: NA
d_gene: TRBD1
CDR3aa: CASSPGSGGASYGYTF
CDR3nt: TGTGCCAGCAGCCCCGGGTCAGGGGGCGCTTCCTATGGCTACACCTTC

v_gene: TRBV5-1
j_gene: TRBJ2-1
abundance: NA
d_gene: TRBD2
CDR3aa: CASNDGTSGYNEQFF
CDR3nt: TGCGCCAGCAACGACGGGACTAGCGGCTACAATGAGCAGTTCTTC

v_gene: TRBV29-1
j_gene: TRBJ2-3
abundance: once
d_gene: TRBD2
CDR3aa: CSVEGIASGRTDTQYF
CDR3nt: TGCAGCGTTGAAGGAATTGCTAGCGGGAGAACAGATACGCAGTATTTT

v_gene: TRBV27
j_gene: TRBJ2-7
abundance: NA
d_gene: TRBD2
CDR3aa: CASRPGLAYEQYF
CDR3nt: TGTGCCAGCAGACCGGGACTAGCGTACGAGCAGTACTTC

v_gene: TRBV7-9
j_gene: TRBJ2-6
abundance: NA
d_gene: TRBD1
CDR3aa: CASSSGGPVGANVLTF
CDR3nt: TGTGCCAGCAGCTCAGGGGGCCCGGTCGGGGCCAACGTCCTGACTTTC

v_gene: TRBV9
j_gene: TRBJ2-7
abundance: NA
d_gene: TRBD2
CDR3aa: CASSVSGTSGGLLSYEQYF
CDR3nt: TGTGCCAGCAGCGTATCCGGGACTAGCGGGGGGCTACTATCCTACGAGCAGTACTTC

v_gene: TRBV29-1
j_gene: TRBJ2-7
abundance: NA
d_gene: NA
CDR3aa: CSVEDGTYEQYF
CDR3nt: TGCAGCGTTGAAGACGGAACCTACGAGCAGTACTTC

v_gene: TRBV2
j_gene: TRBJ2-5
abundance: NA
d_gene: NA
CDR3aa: CASSEEGLGTQYF
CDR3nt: TGTGCCAGCAGTGAGGAGGGTCTCGGGACCCAGTACTTC